The clone carrying this T cell receptor (beta chain) turned up a few times. This CDR3 contains 16 residues. The V and J ends lost 5 bases and 5 bases, in that order; junction bases with no gene match: 12. Per the germline V gene, CDR1 is SGHTA and CDR2 is FQGNSA. The sample comes from a study of blood T cell repertoires in COVID-19. Study-level information: Some COVID-19 samples were acute and others convalescent; all came from the United States, Italy and Spain. T cells, B-cell-depleted T cells, or PBMCs provided the cDNA or gDNA that served as material.

Per the original methods: It was from reference gene primer amplification that nucleated cell counts were estimated. The data were produced by immunoSEQ multiplex PCR, yet TCRdb's version contains in-frame clones alone and is incomplete. V, J and clone size are those of that table, while D and trimming were read from the DNA. The sample yields under 300,000 clones, around nine tenths seen once. The clonotype was recovered from a woman in her thirties or forties who had recovered from COVID-19. The sequenced material came from peripheral blood. This chain joins TRBV7-2 and TRBJ2-7, with TRBD2 matching 10 bases. CDR3 residues: CASSPGLAPAPNEQYF. The CDR3, as DNA: TGTGCCAGCAGCCCGGGACTAGCGCCAGCGCCCAACGAGCAGTACTTC. Based on the CDR3 plus reference TRBV7-2 and TRBJ2-7, the full variable domain is GAGVSQSPSNKVTEKGKDVELRCDPISGHTALYWYRQSLGQGLEFLIYFQGNSAPDKSGLPSDRFSAERTGGSVSTLTIQRTQQEDSAVYLCASSPGLAPAPNEQYFGPGTRLTVT.